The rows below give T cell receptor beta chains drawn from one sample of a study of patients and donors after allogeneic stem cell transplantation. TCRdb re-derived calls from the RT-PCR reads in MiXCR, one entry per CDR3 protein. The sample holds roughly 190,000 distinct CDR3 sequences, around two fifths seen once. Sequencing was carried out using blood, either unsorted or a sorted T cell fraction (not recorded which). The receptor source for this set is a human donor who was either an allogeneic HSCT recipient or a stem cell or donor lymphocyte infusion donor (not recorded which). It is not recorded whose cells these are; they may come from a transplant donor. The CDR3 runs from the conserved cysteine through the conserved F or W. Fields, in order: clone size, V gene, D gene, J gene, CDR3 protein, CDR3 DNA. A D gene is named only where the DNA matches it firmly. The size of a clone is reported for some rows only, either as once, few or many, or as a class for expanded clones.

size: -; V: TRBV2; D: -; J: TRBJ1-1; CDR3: CASLRFPGNTEAFF; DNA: TGTGCCAGCCTTCGGTTCCCGGGAAACACTGAAGCTTTCTTT
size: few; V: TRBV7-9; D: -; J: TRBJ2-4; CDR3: CASSLEGVTKNIQYF; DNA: TGTGCCAGCAGCTTAGAGGGGGTAACCAAAAACATTCAGTACTTC
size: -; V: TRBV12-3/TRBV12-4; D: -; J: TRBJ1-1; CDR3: CASSLPGVSRTEAFF; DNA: TGTGCCAGCAGTCTGCCAGGGGTGTCGAGAACTGAAGCTTTCTTT
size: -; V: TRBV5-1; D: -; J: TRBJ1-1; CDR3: CASSQDINTKAFF; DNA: TGCGCCAGCAGCCAGGACATTAACACTAAAGCTTTCTTT
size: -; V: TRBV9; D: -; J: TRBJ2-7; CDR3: CASSVDGRTYEQYF; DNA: TGTGCCAGCAGCGTCGACGGCCGGACCTACGAGCAGTACTTC
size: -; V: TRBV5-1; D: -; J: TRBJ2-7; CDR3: CASSLPGQGYEQYF; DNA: TGCGCCAGCAGCCTACCCGGGCAGGGCTACGAGCAGTACTTC
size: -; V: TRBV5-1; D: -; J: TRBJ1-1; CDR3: CASSDLLATGRNTEAFF; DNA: TGCGCCAGCAGCGATCTGTTAGCCACGGGGCGGAACACTGAAGCTTTCTTT
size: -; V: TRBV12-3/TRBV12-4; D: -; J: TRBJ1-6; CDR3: CASSPISGNSPLHF; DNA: TGTGCCAGCAGCCCGATTAGCGGGAATTCACCCCTCCACTTT
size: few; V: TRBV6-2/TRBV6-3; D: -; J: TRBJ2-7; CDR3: CASSRGSYSSYEQYF; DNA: TGTGCCAGCAGCCGGGGGTCTTATAGTTCCTACGAGCAGTACTTC
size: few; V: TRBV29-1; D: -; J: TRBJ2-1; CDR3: CSVERSTPKNEQFF; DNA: TGCAGCGTTGAGCGGAGTACCCCGAAAAATGAGCAGTTCTTC
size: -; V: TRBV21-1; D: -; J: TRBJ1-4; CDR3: CASSKAYPEKLFF; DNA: TGTGCCAGCAGCAAAGCTTACCCTGAAAAACTGTTTTTT
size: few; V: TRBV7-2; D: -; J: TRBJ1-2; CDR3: CASSVQGQDYGYTF; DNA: TGTGCCAGCAGCGTACAGGGTCAGGACTATGGCTACACCTTC
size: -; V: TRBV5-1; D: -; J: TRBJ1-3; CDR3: CASSLEAGARSGNTIYF; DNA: TGCGCCAGCAGCTTGGAAGCAGGGGCCCGCTCTGGAAACACCATATATTTT
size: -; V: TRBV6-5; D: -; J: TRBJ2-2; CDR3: CASSYSGLNTGELFF; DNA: TGTGCCAGCAGTTACTCGGGGCTTAACACCGGGGAGCTGTTTTTT
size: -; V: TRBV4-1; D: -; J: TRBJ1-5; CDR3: CASSQPGQLNQPQHF; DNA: TGCGCCAGCAGCCAACCCGGACAGCTGAATCAGCCCCAGCATTTT
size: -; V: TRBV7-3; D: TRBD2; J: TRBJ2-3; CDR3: CASSPASGRTDTQYF; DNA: TGTGCCAGCAGCCCCGCTAGCGGGAGAACAGATACGCAGTATTTT
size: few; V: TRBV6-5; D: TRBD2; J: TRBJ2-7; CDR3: CASTPRDYSYEQYF; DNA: TGTGCCAGCACCCCGAGGGACTACTCCTACGAGCAGTACTTC
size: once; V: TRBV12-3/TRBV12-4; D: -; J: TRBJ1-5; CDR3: CASSLADVQPQHF; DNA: TGTGCCAGCAGTTTAGCGGACGTTCAGCCCCAGCATTTT
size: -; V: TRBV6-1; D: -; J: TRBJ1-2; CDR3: CASSERVIFGYTF; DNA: TGTGCCAGCAGTGAAAGGGTCATTTTCGGCTACACCTTC
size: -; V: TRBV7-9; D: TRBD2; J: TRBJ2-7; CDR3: CASTPGLAPSYEQYF; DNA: TGTGCCAGCACCCCCGGACTAGCGCCTTCCTACGAGCAGTACTTC
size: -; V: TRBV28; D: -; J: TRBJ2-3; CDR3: CASSFYDAPRNTDTQYF; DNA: TGTGCCAGCAGTTTCTATGACGCCCCTAGGAACACAGATACGCAGTATTTT
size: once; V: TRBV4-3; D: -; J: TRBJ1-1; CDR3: CASSQGGRATEAFF; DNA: TGCGCCAGCAGCCAAGGGGGCAGGGCAACTGAAGCTTTCTTT